This T cell receptor (beta chain) was found in a study of identical twins. Each CDR3 protein is one row after TCRdb ran MiXCR on the 5' RACE reads. The sample has 1.5 million to 2 million distinct CDR3 sequences, around 33% seen once. The CDR3 totals 15 residues. Between the trimmed V and J ends, which lost 2 bases and 1 base, there was a span of 9 bases. Germline CDR1 SGHAT, CDR2 FQDESV (reference sequence). This clonotype was recorded many times. Antigen: not known. Study conclusions and caveats: The same donors were not followed; conclusions instead depended on cross-sectional statistical analysis. With monozygotic twins, out-of-frame TCR alpha sharing exceeded what models estimated.

This chain connects TRBV11-1 to TRBJ2-1; D is tentatively TRBD1 or TRBD2 (6 bases each). This sequence was found in a newborn girl in good health. Input material: cord blood. CDR3 protein: CASSLRGPSYNEQFF. CDR3 in DNA: TGTGCCAGCAGCTTACGGGGGCCTTCCTACAATGAGCAGTTCTTC.